This T cell receptor (beta chain) was sequenced during a study of T cells after posttransplantation cyclophosphamide. Libraries were prepared by immunoSEQ multiplex PCR; TCRdb keeps only in-frame clonotypes and omits some of them. This sample has 25,000 to 35,000 clones and no singletons, with under 5.5% in the ten largest. V was cut by 4 bases and J by 7 bases, with 6 bases left in between. Per the germline V gene, CDR1 is SGDLS and CDR2 is YYNGEE. The CDR3 consists of 10 residues. Sample: PBMCs. The sequence came from a woman aged 25 to 39 in good health and a related stem cell transplant donor. The chain links TRBV9 to TRBJ2-7; D is uncertain. The CDR3 DNA is TGTGCCAGCAGCCCCCGGGAGCAGTACTTC. Translation gives CASSPREQYF.